A single T cell receptor beta chain is shown here with its context. The data were taken from a study of blood T cell repertoires in COVID-19. Study as a whole: Spain, Italy and the United States supplied samples that represented acute and convalescent COVID-19. PBMCs, B-cell-depleted T cells, or T cells provided the cDNA or gDNA that made up the material.

This CDR3 region has 15 residues. Germline CDR1 SGHNT, CDR2 YYREEE (reference sequence). The V end lost 0 bases, the J end lost 4 bases, and 13 bases lay between the germline ends. Sequencing used immunoSEQ multiplex PCR; TCRdb keeps in-frame clones, though not all of them. The sample consists of about 52,000 clones, about nine tenths of them appearing once. The sequence derives from a man between 65 and 85 years old with acute or convalescent COVID-19. V and J are TRBV5-4 and TRBJ1-1; D may be TRBD1 (5 bases). Sample: peripheral blood. For the CDR3, the DNA is TGTGCCAGCAGCTTGGAGCCCAGGGAGGGCACTGAAGCTTTCTTT. Amino acids: CASSLEPREGTEAFF. Filled out from reference TRBV5-4 and TRBJ1-1, the complete variable domain reads ETGVTQSPTHLIKTRGQQVTLRCSSQSGHNTVSWYQQALGQGPQFIFQYYREEENGRGNFPPRFSGLQFPNYSSELNVNALELDDSALYLCASSLEPREGTEAFFGQGTRLTVV.